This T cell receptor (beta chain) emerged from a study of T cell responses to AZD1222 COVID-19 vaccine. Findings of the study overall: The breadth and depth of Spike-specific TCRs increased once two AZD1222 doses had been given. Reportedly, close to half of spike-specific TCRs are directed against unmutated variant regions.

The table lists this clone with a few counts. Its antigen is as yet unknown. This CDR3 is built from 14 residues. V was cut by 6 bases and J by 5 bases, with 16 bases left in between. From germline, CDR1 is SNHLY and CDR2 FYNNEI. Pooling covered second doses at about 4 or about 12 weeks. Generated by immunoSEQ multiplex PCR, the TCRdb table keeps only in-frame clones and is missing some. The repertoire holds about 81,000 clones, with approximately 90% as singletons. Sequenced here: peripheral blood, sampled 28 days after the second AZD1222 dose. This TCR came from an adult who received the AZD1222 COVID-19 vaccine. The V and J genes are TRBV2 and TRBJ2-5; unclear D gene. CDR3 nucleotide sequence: TGTGCCAGCAGGACATCCCAGCAAGCGGAGACCCAGTACTTC. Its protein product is CASRTSQQAETQYF.